The 2 T cell receptor beta chains in this list originate from one sample, sequenced in a study of sequential checkpoint blockade in melanoma. Specified treatment: randomized to nivolumab then ipilimumab (arm A) or the reverse (arm B). Measured with immunoSEQ multiplex PCR; TCRdb has only the in-frame clones, and not every one. The repertoire holds about 40,000 clones, just over 85% seen once, with more than 10% in the top ten. The source material was CD8+ T cells sorted from blood (inferred from file names), sampled from a patient given nivolumab and ipilimumab in sequence. The source of these receptors is a human donor with melanoma.

The chain has TRBV7-3 and TRBJ2-2, with TRBD1 matching over 10 bases. From germline, CDR1 is SGHTA and CDR2 FQGTGA. CDR3 length equals 15 residues. The trim removed 3 bases at V and 5 bases at J, leaving 3 bases unmatched. The CDR3 loop reads CASSFGTGETGELFF. The CDR3 coding sequence is TGTGCCAGCAGCTTCGGGACAGGGGAGACCGGGGAGCTGTTTTTT.

This chain connects TRBV5-4 to TRBJ2-5; D might be TRBD1 (5 bases). Germline CDR1 is SGHNT and CDR2 is YYREEE (reference sequence). This CDR3 comprises 13 residues. Between the trimmed V and J ends, which lost 2 bases and 4 bases, there was a span of 9 bases. The CDR3 DNA reads as TGTGCCAGCAGCTTCTCGACAGTAGAGACCCAGTACTTC. Amino acids: CASSFSTVETQYF. Combining the CDR3 with reference TRBV5-4 and TRBJ2-5 gives the whole variable domain ETGVTQSPTHLIKTRGQQVTLRCSSQSGHNTVSWYQQALGQGPQFIFQYYREEENGRGNFPPRFSGLQFPNYSSELNVNALELDDSALYLCASSFSTVETQYFGPGTRLLVL.